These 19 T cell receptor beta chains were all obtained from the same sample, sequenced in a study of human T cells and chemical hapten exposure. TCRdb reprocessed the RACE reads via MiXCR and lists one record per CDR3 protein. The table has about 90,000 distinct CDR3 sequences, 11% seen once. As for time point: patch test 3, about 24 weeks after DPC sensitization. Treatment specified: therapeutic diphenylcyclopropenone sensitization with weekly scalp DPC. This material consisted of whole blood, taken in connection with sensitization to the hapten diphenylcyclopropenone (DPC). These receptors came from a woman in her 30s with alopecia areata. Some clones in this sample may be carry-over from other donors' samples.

This chain's CDR3 is CASGRGSVTDTQYF. As DNA, the CDR3 is TGTGCCAGCGGGCGGGGCTCCGTCACAGATACGCAGTATTTT. This sequence joins TRBV2 and TRBJ2-3; maybe TRBD2 (6 bases). The V gene lost 8 bases and the J gene lost 2 bases, with 14 bases spanning the gap. CDR1 SNHLY and CDR2 FYNNEI come from the germline V gene. The CDR3 is 14 residues long.

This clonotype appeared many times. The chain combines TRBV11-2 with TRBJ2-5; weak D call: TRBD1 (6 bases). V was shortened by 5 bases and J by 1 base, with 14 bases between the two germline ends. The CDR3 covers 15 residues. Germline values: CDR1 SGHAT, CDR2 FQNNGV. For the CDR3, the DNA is TGTGCCAGCAGCCCGGAGACAGGATCCCAAGAGACCCAGTACTTC. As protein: CASSPETGSQETQYF. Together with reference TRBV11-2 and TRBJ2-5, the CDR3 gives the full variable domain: EAGVAQSPRYKIIEKRQSVAFWCNPISGHATLYWYQQILGQGPKLLIQFQNNGVVDDSQLPKDRFSAERLKGVDSTLKIQPAKLEDSAVYLCASSPETGSQETQYFGPGTRLLVL.

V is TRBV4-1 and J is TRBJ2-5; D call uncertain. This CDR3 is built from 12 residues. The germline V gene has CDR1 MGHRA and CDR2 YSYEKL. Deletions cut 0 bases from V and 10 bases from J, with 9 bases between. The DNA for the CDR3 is TGCGCCAGCAGCCAAGACGAGCTTGTCCAGTACTTC. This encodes CASSQDELVQYF.

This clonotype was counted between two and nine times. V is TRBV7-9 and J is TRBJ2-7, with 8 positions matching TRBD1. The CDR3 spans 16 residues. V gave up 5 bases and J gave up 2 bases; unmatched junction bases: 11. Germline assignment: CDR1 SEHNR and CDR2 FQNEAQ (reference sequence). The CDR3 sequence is CASSPSPGTGAYEQYF. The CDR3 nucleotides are TGTGCCAGCAGCCCTAGCCCCGGGACAGGAGCCTACGAGCAGTACTTC. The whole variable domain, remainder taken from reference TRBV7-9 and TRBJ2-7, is DTGVSQNPRHKITKRGQNVTFRCDPISEHNRLYWYRQTLGQGPEFLTYFQNEAQLEKSRLLSDRFSAERPKGSFSTLEIQRTEQGDSAMYLCASSPSPGTGAYEQYFGPGTRLTVT.

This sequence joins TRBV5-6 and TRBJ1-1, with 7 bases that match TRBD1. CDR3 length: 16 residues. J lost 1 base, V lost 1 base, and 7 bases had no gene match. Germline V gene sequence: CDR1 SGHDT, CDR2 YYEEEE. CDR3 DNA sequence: TGTGCCAGCAGCTTGTTTACCGGGACAGCGAACACTGAAGCTTTCTTT. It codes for CASSLFTGTANTEAFF.

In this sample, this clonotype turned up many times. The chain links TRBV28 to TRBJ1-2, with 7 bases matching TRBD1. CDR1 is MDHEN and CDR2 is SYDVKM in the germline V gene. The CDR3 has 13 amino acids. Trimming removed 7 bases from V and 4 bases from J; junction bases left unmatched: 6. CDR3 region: CASNPGQLYGYTF. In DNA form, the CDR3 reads TGTGCCAGCAACCCGGGACAGCTCTATGGCTACACCTTC.

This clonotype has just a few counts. CDR3 nucleotide sequence: TGTGCCAGCAGCGTAGCCCGGGCAGTCGCAGATACGCAGTATTTT. It yields the protein CASSVARAVADTQYF. The chain combines TRBV9 with TRBJ2-3; no reliable D call. V was cut by 0 bases and J by 4 bases, with 12 bases left in between. The CDR3 is 15 amino acids. Germline CDR1 and CDR2: SGDLS and YYNGEE.

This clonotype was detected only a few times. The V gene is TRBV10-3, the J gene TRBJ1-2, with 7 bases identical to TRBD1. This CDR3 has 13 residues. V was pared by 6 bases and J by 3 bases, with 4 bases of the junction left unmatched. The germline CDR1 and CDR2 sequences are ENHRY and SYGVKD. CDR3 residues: CAIRDRLDYGYTF. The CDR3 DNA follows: TGTGCCATCAGGGACAGGCTCGACTATGGCTACACCTTC.

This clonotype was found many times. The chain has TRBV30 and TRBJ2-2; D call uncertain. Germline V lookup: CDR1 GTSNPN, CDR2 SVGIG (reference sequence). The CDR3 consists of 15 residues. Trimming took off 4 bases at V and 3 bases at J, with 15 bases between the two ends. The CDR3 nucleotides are TGTGCCTGGAATCGGGCCGAGTGGGACACCGGGGAGCTGTTTTTT. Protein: CAWNRAEWDTGELFF.

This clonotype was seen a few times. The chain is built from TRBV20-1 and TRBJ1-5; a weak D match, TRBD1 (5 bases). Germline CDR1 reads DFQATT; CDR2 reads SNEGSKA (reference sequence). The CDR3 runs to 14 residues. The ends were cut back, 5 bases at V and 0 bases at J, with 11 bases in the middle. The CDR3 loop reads CSASGPYSNQPQHF. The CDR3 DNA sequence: TGCAGTGCTTCAGGGCCTTATAGCAATCAGCCCCAGCATTTT.

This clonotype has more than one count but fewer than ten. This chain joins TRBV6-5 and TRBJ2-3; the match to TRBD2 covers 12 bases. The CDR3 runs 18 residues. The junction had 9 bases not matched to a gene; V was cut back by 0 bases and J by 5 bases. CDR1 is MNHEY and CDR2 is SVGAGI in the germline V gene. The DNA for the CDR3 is TGTGCCAGCAGTTACTCTTATGGGACTAGCGGGTCCCTAGATACGCAGTATTTT. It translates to CASSYSYGTSGSLDTQYF.

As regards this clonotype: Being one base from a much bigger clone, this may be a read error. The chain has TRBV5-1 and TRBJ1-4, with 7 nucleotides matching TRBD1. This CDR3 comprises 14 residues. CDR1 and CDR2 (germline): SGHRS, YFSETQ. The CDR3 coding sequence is TGCACCAGCAGCCCCGGGACAGTTAATGAAAAACTGTTTTTT. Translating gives CTSSPGTVNEKLFF. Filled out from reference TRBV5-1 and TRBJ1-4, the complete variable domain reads KAGVTQTPRYLIKTRGQQVTLSCSPISGHRSVSWYQQTPGQGLQFLFEYFSETQRNKGNFPGRFSGRQFSNSRSEMNVSTLELGDSALYLCTSSPGTVNEKLFFGSGTQLSVL.

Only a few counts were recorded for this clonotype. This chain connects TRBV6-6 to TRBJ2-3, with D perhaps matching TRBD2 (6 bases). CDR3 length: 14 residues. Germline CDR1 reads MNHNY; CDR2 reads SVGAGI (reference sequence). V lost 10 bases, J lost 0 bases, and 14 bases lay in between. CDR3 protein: CATWGGESTDTQYF. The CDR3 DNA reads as TGTGCCACATGGGGCGGGGAGAGCACAGATACGCAGTATTTT.

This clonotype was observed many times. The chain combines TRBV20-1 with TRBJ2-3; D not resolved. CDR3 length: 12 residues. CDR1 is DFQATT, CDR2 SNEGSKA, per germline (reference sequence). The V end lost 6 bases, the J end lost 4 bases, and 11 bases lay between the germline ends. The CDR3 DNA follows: TGCAGTGCCGCGGTTATTCCAGATACGCAGTATTTT. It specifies CSAAVIPDTQYF.

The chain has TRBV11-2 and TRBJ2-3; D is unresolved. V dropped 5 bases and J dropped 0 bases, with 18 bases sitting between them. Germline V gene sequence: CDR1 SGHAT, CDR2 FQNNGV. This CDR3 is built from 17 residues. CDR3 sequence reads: CASSHRSSGTSTDTQYF. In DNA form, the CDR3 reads TGTGCCAGCAGCCACCGTTCTTCCGGAACTAGCACAGATACGCAGTATTTT.

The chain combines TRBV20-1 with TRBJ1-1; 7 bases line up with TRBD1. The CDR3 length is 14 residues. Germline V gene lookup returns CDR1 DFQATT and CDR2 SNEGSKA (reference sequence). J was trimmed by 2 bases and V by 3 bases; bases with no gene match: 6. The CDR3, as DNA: TGCAGTGCTAGGATAGGGGGCAGAAACACTGAAGCTTTCTTT. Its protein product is CSARIGGRNTEAFF.

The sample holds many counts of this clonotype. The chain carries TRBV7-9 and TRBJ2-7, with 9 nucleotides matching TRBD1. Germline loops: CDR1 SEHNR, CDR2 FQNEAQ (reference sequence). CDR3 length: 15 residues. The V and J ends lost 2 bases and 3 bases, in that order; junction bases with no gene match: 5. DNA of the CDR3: TGTGCCAGCAGCTTAAGGGGGGACAGGGTCTACGAGCAGTACTTC. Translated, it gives CASSLRGDRVYEQYF. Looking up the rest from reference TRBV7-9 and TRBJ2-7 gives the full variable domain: DTGVSQNPRHKITKRGQNVTFRCDPISEHNRLYWYRQTLGQGPEFLTYFQNEAQLEKSRLLSDRFSAERPKGSFSTLEIQRTEQGDSAMYLCASSLRGDRVYEQYFGPGTRLTVT.

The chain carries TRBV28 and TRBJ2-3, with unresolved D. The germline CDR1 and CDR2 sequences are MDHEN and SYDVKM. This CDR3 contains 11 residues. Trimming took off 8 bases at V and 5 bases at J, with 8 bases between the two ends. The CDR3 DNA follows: TGTGCCAGCGGCTTTCTAGATACGCAGTATTTT. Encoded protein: CASGFLDTQYF. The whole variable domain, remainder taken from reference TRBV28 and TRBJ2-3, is DVKVTQSSRYLVKRTGEKVFLECVQDMDHENMFWYRQDPGLGLRLIYFSYDVKMKEKGDIPEGYSVSREKKERFSLILESASTNQTSMYLCASGFLDTQYFGPGTRLTVL.

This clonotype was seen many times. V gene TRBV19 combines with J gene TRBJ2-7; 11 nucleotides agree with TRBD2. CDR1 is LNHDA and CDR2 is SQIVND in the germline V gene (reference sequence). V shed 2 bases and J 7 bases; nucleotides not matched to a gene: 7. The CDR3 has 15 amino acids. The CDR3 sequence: CASSITSGSFSEQYF. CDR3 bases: TGTGCCAGTAGTATAACTAGCGGGAGTTTTTCAGAGCAGTACTTC.